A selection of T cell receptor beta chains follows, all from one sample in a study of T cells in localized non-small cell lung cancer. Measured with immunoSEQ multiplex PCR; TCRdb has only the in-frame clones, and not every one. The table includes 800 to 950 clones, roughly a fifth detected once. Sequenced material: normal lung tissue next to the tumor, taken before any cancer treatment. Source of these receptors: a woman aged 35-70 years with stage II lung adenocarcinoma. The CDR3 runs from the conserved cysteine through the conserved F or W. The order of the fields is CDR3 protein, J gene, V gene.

CDR3: CASSYYPGRALEAFF; J: TRBJ1-1; V: TRBV6-8
CDR3: CAISGPTNEKLFF; J: TRBJ1-4; V: TRBV6-8
CDR3: CSVEVLAGSYEQYF; J: TRBJ2-7; V: TRBV29-1
CDR3: CASSGQGGLEKLFF; J: TRBJ1-4; V: TRBV25-1
CDR3: CASSPATYTDTQYF; J: TRBJ2-3; V: TRBV18
CDR3: CASSWSRGNTDTQYF; J: TRBJ2-3; V: TRBV19
CDR3: CASSSPSGARAYEQYF; J: TRBJ2-7; V: TRBV28
CDR3: CASSSNSGAETQYF; J: TRBJ2-5; V: TRBV11-3
CDR3: CASSYSVLYEQYF; J: TRBJ2-7; V: TRBV6-8
CDR3: CASSQDGRGGSNQPQHF; J: TRBJ1-5; V: TRBV4-1
CDR3: CASNIDRNTEAFF; J: TRBJ1-1; V: TRBV9
CDR3: CASSLQGNTEAFF; J: TRBJ1-1; V: TRBV9
CDR3: CSVVEKTTEAFF; J: TRBJ1-1; V: TRBV29-1
CDR3: CASSLEQTTYEQYF; J: TRBJ2-7; V: TRBV5-1
CDR3: CASSPKSTLHEQFF; J: TRBJ2-1; V: TRBV11-3
CDR3: CASSSIASGGTQYF; J: TRBJ2-5; V: TRBV9
CDR3: CSVEGSSGETQYF; J: TRBJ2-5; V: TRBV29-1
CDR3: CASSTGMSYGYTF; J: TRBJ1-2; V: TRBV19
CDR3: CASHPQPGGYGYTF; J: TRBJ1-2; V: TRBV19
CDR3: CTSSQDLQTQNTGELFF; J: TRBJ2-2; V: TRBV1
CDR3: CASSLDRRLGRTNEQFF; J: TRBJ2-1; V: TRBV11-3
CDR3: CASSRTATNEKLFF; J: TRBJ1-4; V: TRBV25-1
CDR3: CASSYEAVNTEAFF; J: TRBJ1-1; V: TRBV6-8
CDR3: CASSLTWNTEAFF; J: TRBJ1-1; V: TRBV7-2
CDR3: CASSQAPPPIGGGQETQYF; J: TRBJ2-5; V: TRBV4-1